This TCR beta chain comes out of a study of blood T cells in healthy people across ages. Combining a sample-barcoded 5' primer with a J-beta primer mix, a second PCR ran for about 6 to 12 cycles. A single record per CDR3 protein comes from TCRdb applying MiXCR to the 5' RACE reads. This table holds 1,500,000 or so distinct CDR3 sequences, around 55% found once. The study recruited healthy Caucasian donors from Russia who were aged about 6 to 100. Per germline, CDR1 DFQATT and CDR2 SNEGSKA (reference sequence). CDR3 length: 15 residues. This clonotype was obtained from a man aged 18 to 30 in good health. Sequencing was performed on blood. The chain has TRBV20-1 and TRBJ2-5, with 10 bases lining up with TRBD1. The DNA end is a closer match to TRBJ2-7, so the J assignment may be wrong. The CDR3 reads CSARDGTGEAYEQYF. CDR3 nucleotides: TGCAGTGCTAGAGACGGGACAGGGGAAGCCTACGAGCAGTACTTC.